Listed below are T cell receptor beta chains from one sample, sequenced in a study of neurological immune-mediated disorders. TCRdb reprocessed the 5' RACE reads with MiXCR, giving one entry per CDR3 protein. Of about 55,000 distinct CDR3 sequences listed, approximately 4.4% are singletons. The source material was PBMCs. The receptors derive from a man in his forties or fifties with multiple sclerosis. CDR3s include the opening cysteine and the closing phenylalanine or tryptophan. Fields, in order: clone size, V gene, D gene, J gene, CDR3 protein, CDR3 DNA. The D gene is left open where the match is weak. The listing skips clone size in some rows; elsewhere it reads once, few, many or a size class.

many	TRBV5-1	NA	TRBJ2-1	CASSPLGGGVNEQFF	TGCGCCAGCAGCCCGTTGGGGGGGGGCGTCAATGAGCAGTTCTTC
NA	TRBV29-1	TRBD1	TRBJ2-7	CSADSGTGSHEQYF	TGCAGCGCTGATTCCGGGACAGGGTCCCACGAGCAGTACTTC
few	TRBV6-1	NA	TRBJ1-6	CASSELPENSPLHF	TGTGCCAGCAGTGAACTTCCTGAAAATTCACCCCTCCACTTT
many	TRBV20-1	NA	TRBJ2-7	CSAEPSSAYEQYF	TGCAGTGCGGAACCTAGTTCGGCCTACGAGCAGTACTTC
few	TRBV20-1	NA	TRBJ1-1	CSASGGGNTEAFF	TGCAGTGCTAGTGGGGGGGGCAACACTGAAGCTTTCTTT
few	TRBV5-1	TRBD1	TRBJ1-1	CASSFTGGSGTEAFF	TGCGCCAGCAGTTTTACAGGGGGGTCGGGGACTGAAGCTTTCTTT
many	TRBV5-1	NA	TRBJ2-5	CASSLVAQETQYF	TGCGCCAGCAGCTTGGTAGCACAAGAGACCCAGTACTTC
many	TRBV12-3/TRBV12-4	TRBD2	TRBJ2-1	CASSLSSGRRNEQFF	TGTGCCAGCAGTTTATCTAGCGGGAGGCGAAATGAGCAGTTCTTC
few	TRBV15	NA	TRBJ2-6	CATSREGSGANVLTF	TGTGCCACCAGCAGAGAGGGCTCTGGGGCCAACGTCCTGACTTTC
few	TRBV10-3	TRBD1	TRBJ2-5	CAISVTGGEETQYF	TGTGCCATCAGTGTGACAGGGGGCGAGGAGACCCAGTACTTC
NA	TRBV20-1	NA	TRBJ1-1	CSARVGPGTEAFF	TGCAGTGCTAGAGTCGGTCCCGGCACTGAAGCTTTCTTT
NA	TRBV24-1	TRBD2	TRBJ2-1	CATSDLVAGNYNEQFF	TGTGCCACCAGTGATTTAGTAGCGGGGAACTACAATGAGCAGTTCTTC
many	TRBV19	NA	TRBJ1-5	CASSIRGNQPQHF	TGTGCCAGTAGTATAAGAGGGAATCAGCCCCAGCATTTT
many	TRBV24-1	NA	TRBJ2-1	CATSAYQSEFNEQFF	TGTGCCACCAGTGCGTACCAATCGGAGTTTAATGAGCAGTTCTTC